One and the same sample provided the 23 T cell receptor beta chains below, sequenced in a study of shared clonotypes between healthy human individuals (dated by TCRdb to about 2020). Library preparation employed the immunoSEQ multiplex PCR assay. TCRdb limited this immuneACCESS table to in-frame rearrangements with V and J called. A share of clones is missing; checked studies link under half to unresolved V genes, and the rest is unexplained. The sample records 400,000 to 600,000 clones, 95% to 97% of which are singletons. The ten most abundant clones make up about 0.067% of the sample. Sequencing used naive CD4+ T cells sorted from blood. Interpreted using the paper, the cell subset or site label stands for: CD45RA+ positively selected. Receptor source: a woman aged 25 to 39 in good health.

This chain connects TRBV27 to TRBJ2-1; 9 nucleotides line up with TRBD2. Germline trimming cut 6 bases from V and 0 bases from J; bases unmatched to any gene: 6. The CDR3 consists of 16 residues. Germline V gene data show CDR1 as MNHEY and CDR2 as SMNVEV (reference sequence). For the CDR3, the DNA is TGTGCCAGCAGCCCCGGACTAGCGACCTCCTACAATGAGCAGTTCTTC. Translated: CASSPGLATSYNEQFF.

The chain joins TRBV28 to TRBJ2-7, with TRBD1 matching over 9 bases. The CDR3 is 15 residues long. The junction had 8 bases not matched to a gene; V was cut back by 4 bases and J by 4 bases. CDR1 is MDHEN and CDR2 is SYDVKM in the germline V gene. The CDR3 region is CASSSPGQGRYEQYF. The CDR3 DNA sequence: TGTGCCAGCAGTTCCCCGGGACAGGGAAGATACGAGCAGTACTTC.

The chain uses TRBV27 and TRBJ1-6; TRBD1 might be the D (6 bases). Germline CDR1 and CDR2: MNHEY and SMNVEV (reference sequence). The CDR3 covers 14 residues. V gave up 7 bases and J gave up 7 bases, with 14 bases separating them. CDR3 amino acids: CASMRDITNSPLHF. The CDR3 DNA sequence: TGTGCCAGCATGAGGGACATTACGAATTCACCCCTCCACTTT.

This sequence joins TRBV19 and TRBJ2-6, with D unresolved. V was pared by 7 bases and J by 0 bases, with 7 bases between. The CDR3 loop spans 14 amino acids. The germline gives CDR1 LNHDA, CDR2 SQIVND (reference sequence). CDR3 amino acids: CASIGSSGANVLTF. CDR3 sequence (DNA): TGTGCCAGTATCGGTAGCTCTGGGGCCAACGTCCTGACTTTC.

V usage is TRBV6-1 and J usage is TRBJ2-7; D not resolved. V was shortened by 2 bases and J by 6 bases, with 8 bases between the two germline ends. The CDR3 sequence is 12 residues long. Germline lookup yields CDR1 MNHNS and CDR2 SASEGT. CDR3 nucleotide sequence: TGTGCCAGCAGTGAAAGTCCAACCGAGCAGTACTTC. It yields the protein CASSESPTEQYF.

The chain joins TRBV30 to TRBJ2-5, with D uncertain. This CDR3 region has 12 residues. V gave up 2 bases and J gave up 2 bases, with 6 bases separating them. Germline CDR1 and CDR2: GTSNPN and SVGIG (reference sequence). This chain's CDR3 is CAWSSSQETQYF. DNA of the CDR3: TGTGCCTGGAGTTCCTCGCAAGAGACCCAGTACTTC.

This sequence joins TRBV21-1 and TRBJ1-3; TRBD1, the D gene given by the table, was not confirmed from the DNA. TRBV21-1 is deemed a pseudogene. The CDR3 contains 14 residues. The CDR3 loop is CASSKVDTTDTIYF. In DNA, the CDR3 is TGTGCCAGCAGCAAAGTAGATACGACAGACACCATATATTTT.

This clone has just one count. The chain carries TRBV13 and TRBJ2-5; 8 bases map to TRBD2. This CDR3 comprises 14 residues. Germline trimming cut 5 bases from V and 3 bases from J; bases unmatched to any gene: 5. Germline CDR1 reads PRHDT; CDR2 reads FYEKMQ (reference sequence). The CDR3 region has the DNA TGTGCCAGCAGCCCTCAACTAGCGGAAGAGACCCAGTACTTC. Protein sequence: CASSPQLAEETQYF.

This rearrangement joins TRBV5-1 to TRBJ2-5; D might be TRBD2 (6 bases). This CDR3 is built from 12 residues. V dropped 5 bases and J dropped 1 base, with 6 bases sitting between them. CDR1 is SGHRS, CDR2 YFSETQ, per germline. This CDR3 is CASRGGQETQYF. The CDR3 nucleotides read TGCGCCAGCAGGGGGGGCCAAGAGACCCAGTACTTC.

On this clone: The same CDR3 arises from other DNA sequences in this sample as well. V usage is TRBV20-1 and J usage is TRBJ2-7; no clear D. Germline V gene lookup returns CDR1 DFQATT and CDR2 SNEGSKA (reference sequence). Trimming shortened V by 2 bases and J by 4 bases, and 6 bases separated the two germline ends. This CDR3 spans 11 amino acids. The CDR3 DNA follows: TGCAGTGCTAGAACGGCATACGAGCAGTACTTC. Translated: CSARTAYEQYF.

The V and J genes are TRBV19 and TRBJ2-5; TRBD2 matches at 8 bases. Matching the DNA end better, TRBJ2-7 makes the J call doubtful. Germline-derived CDR1 and CDR2 are LNHDA and SQIVND (reference sequence). The CDR3 runs 14 residues. The CDR3, as DNA: TGTGCCAGTAGTTTGGAACTAGCGGACTACGAGCAGTACTTC. This sequence encodes CASSLELADYEQYF.

The chain combines TRBV28 with TRBJ1-5; the D gene is possibly TRBD1 (6 bases). The CDR3 length is 14 residues. The V gene's germline CDR1 is MDHEN and CDR2 SYDVKM. V lost 7 bases, J lost 7 bases, and 17 bases lay in between. CDR3 in amino acids: CASTPGGPMQPQHF. CDR3 in DNA: TGTGCCAGCACTCCGGGGGGCCCAATGCAGCCCCAGCATTTT. Full variable domain (rest looked up from reference TRBV28 and TRBJ1-5): DVKVTQSSRYLVKRTGEKVFLECVQDMDHENMFWYRQDPGLGLRLIYFSYDVKMKEKGDIPEGYSVSREKKERFSLILESASTNQTSMYLCASTPGGPMQPQHFGDGTRLSIL.

The CDR3 loop reads CASSPLQGKNEQYF. CDR3 in DNA: TGTGCCAGCAGCCCCTTACAGGGGAAGAACGAGCAGTACTTC. The V and J genes are TRBV27 and TRBJ2-7; 7 positions match TRBD1. The length of the CDR3 is 14 residues. Germline CDR1 and CDR2: MNHEY and SMNVEV (reference sequence). The V and J ends lost 6 bases and 5 bases, in that order; junction bases with no gene match: 10.

This sequence joins TRBV7-6 and TRBJ2-7, with TRBD2 identical over 7 bases. Per germline, CDR1 SGHVS and CDR2 FNYEAQ. CDR3 length: 13 residues. With 4 bases clipped from V and 5 bases from J, the junction kept 5 bases outside the gene matches. The CDR3 loop is CASSSSGENEQYF. CDR3 in DNA: TGTGCCAGCAGCTCCAGCGGGGAAAACGAGCAGTACTTC.

The chain employs TRBV7-2 and TRBJ1-1; D is unclear. The CDR3 contains 14 residues. Germline-derived CDR1 and CDR2 are SGHTA and FQGNSA. The germline V and J ends were trimmed by 1 base and 5 bases, with 11 bases remaining between them. In DNA form, the CDR3 reads TGTGCCAGCAGCTTAGTTGTCGGGGAGACTGAAGCTTTCTTT. This codes for CASSLVVGETEAFF.

V is TRBV19 and J is TRBJ1-2; TRBD1 agrees at 7 bases. Germline V lookup: CDR1 LNHDA, CDR2 SQIVND (reference sequence). The CDR3 runs to 16 residues. Germline trimming cut 3 bases from V and 7 bases from J; bases unmatched to any gene: 14. The CDR3 loop is CASSMRRDRPTGGYTF. The CDR3 DNA sequence: TGTGCCAGTAGTATGAGGAGGGACAGACCAACCGGTGGCTACACCTTC.

On this clone itself: Additional DNA sequences in this sample encode the identical CDR3. This chain joins TRBV9 and TRBJ2-1; 10 bases fit TRBD2. The CDR3 is made up of 15 amino acids. V gave up 0 bases and J gave up 7 bases; unmatched junction bases: 4. Germline lookup yields CDR1 SGDLS and CDR2 YYNGEE. The CDR3 DNA follows: TGTGCCAGCAGCGTAGGAGCGGGAGGGCCTAATGAGCAGTTCTTC. Translated, it gives CASSVGAGGPNEQFF. The variable domain in full, with the rest retrieved from reference TRBV9 and TRBJ2-1, is DSGVTQTPKHLITATGQRVTLRCSPRSGDLSVYWYQQSLDQGLQFLIQYYNGEERAKGNILERFSAQQFPDLHSELNLSSLELGDSALYFCASSVGAGGPNEQFFGPGTRLTVL.

This clone is a singleton in its sample. The rearrangement joins TRBV28 to TRBJ2-1, with a tentative D call TRBD1 (6 bases). The CDR3 totals 16 residues. V was shortened by 5 bases and J by 5 bases, with 19 bases between the two germline ends. CDR1 is MDHEN and CDR2 is SYDVKM in the germline V gene. CDR3 bases: TGTGCCAGCAGTCCTTACAGGGCTGGGGGAAACAATGAGCAGTTCTTC. It codes for CASSPYRAGGNNEQFF.

The CDR3 DNA reads as TGCAGCTGGAGGGGAGGAGCAGATACGCAGTATTTT. Encoded protein: CSWRGGADTQYF. The chain combines TRBV29-1 with TRBJ2-3; the D gene is possibly TRBD2 (6 bases). This CDR3 comprises 12 residues. The V gene's germline CDR1 is SQVTM and CDR2 ANQGSEA. Trimming took off 8 bases at V and 4 bases at J, with 13 bases between the two ends.

This clone is a singleton in its sample. The gene calls are TRBV27 and TRBJ1-5; D ambiguous. Deletions cut 4 bases from V and 4 bases from J, with 23 bases between. This CDR3 is built from 18 residues. Germline assignment: CDR1 MNHEY and CDR2 SMNVEV (reference sequence). The CDR3 spells CASSSNRHRGGKNQPQHF. The CDR3, as DNA: TGTGCCAGCAGTTCCAATAGGCACCGGGGAGGTAAGAATCAGCCCCAGCATTTT.

The rearrangement uses TRBV6-4 and TRBJ2-7; 7 bases agree with TRBD1. CDR3 length: 16 residues. V trimming: 1 base; J trimming: 5 bases; junction bases outside the gene matches: 11. The germline V gene encodes CDR1 MRHNA and CDR2 SNTAGT. For the CDR3, the DNA is TGTGCCAGCAGTGACTTCGACCGGGACAGTCTCCACGAGCAGTACTTC. Amino acid sequence: CASSDFDRDSLHEQYF.

V and J are TRBV7-2 and TRBJ2-1, with 7 bases lining up with TRBD2. J was trimmed by 1 base and V by 2 bases; bases with no gene match: 5. CDR3 length equals 16 residues. The germline V gene has CDR1 SGHTA and CDR2 FQGNSA. CDR3 bases: TGTGCCAGCAGCTTACGAGCGGGAAAGTCCTACAATGAGCAGTTCTTC. As protein: CASSLRAGKSYNEQFF.

V usage is TRBV27 and J usage is TRBJ2-5; 7 nucleotides match TRBD2. Germline-derived CDR1 and CDR2 are MNHEY and SMNVEV (reference sequence). The CDR3 covers 15 residues. Unmatched junction bases numbered 12, after V lost 4 bases and J lost 7 bases. The CDR3 DNA follows: TGTGCCAGCAGTTCGGCCCCGGCGGGAGTGGTGACCCAGTACTTC. It translates to CASSSAPAGVVTQYF.